This TCR beta chain was recovered during a study of blood T cells in healthy people across ages. Of note for this clonotype: Its cognate antigen is unknown.

PCR was performed a second time for about 7 to 11 cycles using a sample-barcoded 5' primer and a J-beta primer mix. MiXCR, applied by TCRdb to the 5' RACE reads, yields one record per CDR3 protein. The table lists roughly 790,000 distinct CDR3 sequences, about 40% of them singletons. Study-level findings and limits: Aged donors had fewer naive CD4+ cells and lower diversity than long-lived donors.

Total RNA extracted from each sample amounted to at least 5.5 micrograms. This CDR3 comprises 12 residues. The ends lost 6 bases at V and 8 bases at J; junction bases unmatched: 3. From germline, CDR1 is SQVTM and CDR2 ANQGSEA. This chain uses TRBV29-1 with TRBJ2-2, with 10 bases aligning to TRBD1. The clonotype was recovered from a woman aged 60-70 years in good health. The sequenced sample consisted of blood. The CDR3 is CSVGQGSGELFF. The CDR3 bases are TGCAGCGTGGGACAGGGGTCGGGGGAGCTGTTTTTT.